This T cell receptor beta chain was recovered during a study of cytomegalovirus exposure and HLA in healthy donors. Points from the study as a whole: Altogether, more than 150 TCR beta chains were recorded as cytomegalovirus-associated.

The PCR ran on 60 Vbeta and 13 Jbeta primers. Generated by immunoSEQ multiplex PCR, the TCRdb table keeps only in-frame clones and is missing some. The profile covers some 95,000 clones, with around 80% appearing a single time and about 7.3% taken by the ten largest. Trimming left V 3 bases short and J 0 bases short, with 10 bases between. Germline V gene lookup returns CDR1 SGHRS and CDR2 YFSETQ. This CDR3 spans 16 amino acids. About this clone itself: The antigen remains undetermined.

The sequencing sample was made of PBMCs. The rearrangement uses TRBV5-1 and TRBJ1-6, with D possibly matching TRBD1 (6 bases). The receptor comes from a man aged 25-40 years in good health and CMV-seronegative. CDR3 residues: CASSSGHSSYNSPLHF. CDR3 nucleotide sequence: TGCGCCAGCAGCTCGGGACATAGCTCCTATAATTCACCCCTCCACTTT. The whole variable domain, filled in from reference TRBV5-1 and TRBJ1-6, reads KAGVTQTPRYLIKTRGQQVTLSCSPISGHRSVSWYQQTPGQGLQFLFEYFSETQRNKGNFPGRFSGRQFSNSRSEMNVSTLELGDSALYLCASSSGHSSYNSPLHFGNGTRLTVT.